The clone carrying this TCR beta chain was picked up many times. These data originate in a study of T-cell reconstitution after alpha-beta-depleted transplantation in children. For TCRbeta, the library was prepared with unique molecular identifiers. Each CDR3 protein is one row after TCRdb ran MiXCR on the PCR reads. This sample has over 200,000 distinct CDR3 sequences, with roughly 10% found just once. Source: PBMCs from the stem cell graft donor, taken from the stem cell graft. The receptor was isolated from a human donor who donated a stem cell graft to a child with acute lymphoblastic leukemia.

The CDR3 loop reads CASFDRRIYGYTF. Here the CDR3 DNA reads TGTGCCAGCTTTGACCGACGTATATATGGCTACACCTTC. The V and J genes are TRBV19 and TRBJ1-2; D uncertain. The CDR3 runs to 13 residues. The V gene's germline CDR1 is LNHDA and CDR2 SQIVND (reference sequence). V shed 9 bases and J shed 5 bases, with 16 bases lying between them.